This T cell receptor (beta chain) was identified in a study of regulatory T cells in long-lasting Graves disease. This clonotype was observed at least ten times. HTBI primers from iRepertoire and Arm-PCR of CDR3 regions yielded the TCR beta libraries. A single record per CDR3 protein comes from TCRdb applying MiXCR to the multiplex PCR reads. The table lists around 510,000 distinct CDR3 sequences, around 21% of them singletons, with approximately 7.8% in the top ten. Germline lookup yields CDR1 SGHAT and CDR2 FQNNGV. The length of the CDR3 is 18 residues. Trimming removed 5 bases from V and 3 bases from J; junction bases left unmatched: 17. Time point in this sample: persistent/refractory GD, antithyroid drugs over 5 years with positive TRAb. RNA extracted from PBMCs served as the sequencing template.

This TCR was recovered from a female donor with Graves disease. This specimen consisted of peripheral blood mononuclear cells (PBMCs), obtained when the disease was refractory, from a patient treated with antithyroid drugs. The rearrangement links TRBV11-2 to TRBJ2-7; TRBD2 agrees at 9 bases. The DNA of the CDR3 is TGTGCCAGCAGCCACGCCACCGTGGCGGGAGGGGGGGACTACGAGCAGTACTTC. It codes for CASSHATVAGGGDYEQYF.